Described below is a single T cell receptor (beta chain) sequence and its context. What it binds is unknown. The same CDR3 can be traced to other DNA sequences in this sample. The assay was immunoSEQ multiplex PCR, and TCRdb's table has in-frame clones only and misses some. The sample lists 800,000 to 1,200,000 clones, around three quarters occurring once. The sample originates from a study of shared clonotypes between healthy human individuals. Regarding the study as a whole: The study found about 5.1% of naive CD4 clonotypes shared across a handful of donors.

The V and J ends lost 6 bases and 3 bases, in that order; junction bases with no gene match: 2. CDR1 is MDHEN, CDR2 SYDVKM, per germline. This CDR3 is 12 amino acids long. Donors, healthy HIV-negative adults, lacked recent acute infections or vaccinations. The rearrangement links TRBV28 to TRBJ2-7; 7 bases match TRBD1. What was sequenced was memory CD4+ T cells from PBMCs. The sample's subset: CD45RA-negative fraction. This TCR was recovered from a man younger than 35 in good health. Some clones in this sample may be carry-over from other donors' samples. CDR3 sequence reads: CASSYRGYEQYF. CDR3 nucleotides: TGTGCCAGCAGCTACAGGGGCTACGAGCAGTACTTC.